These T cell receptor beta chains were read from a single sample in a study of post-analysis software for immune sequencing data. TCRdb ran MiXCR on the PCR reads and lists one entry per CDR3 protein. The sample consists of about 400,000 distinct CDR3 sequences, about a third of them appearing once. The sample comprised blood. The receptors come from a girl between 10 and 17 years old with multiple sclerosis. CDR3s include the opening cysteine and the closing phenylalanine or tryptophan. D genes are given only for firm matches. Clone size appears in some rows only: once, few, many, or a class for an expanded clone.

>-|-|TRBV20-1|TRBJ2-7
TGCAATGCTCGGACGGGGCCCTACGAGCAGTACTTC
CNARTGPYEQYF
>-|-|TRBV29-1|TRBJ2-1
TGCAGCGTTTGGAACGGGGCTACCTACAATGAGCAGTTCTTC
CSVWNGATYNEQFF
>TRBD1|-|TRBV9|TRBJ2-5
TGTGCCAGCAGCGCCCAAGACAGGGGATGGGAGACCCAGTACTTC
CASSAQDRGWETQYF
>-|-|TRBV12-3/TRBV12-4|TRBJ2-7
TGTGCCAGCAGTTTCGGTTCCTCCCTGAACGAGCAGTACTTC
CASSFGSSLNEQYF
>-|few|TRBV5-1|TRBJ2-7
TGCGCCAGCAGCTTGGATCAGGGGCTTACCTACGAGCAGTACTTC
CASSLDQGLTYEQYF
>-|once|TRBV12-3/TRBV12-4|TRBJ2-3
TGTGCCAGCAGTACGGAGTGCACAGATGCGCAGTATTTT
CASSTECTDAQYF
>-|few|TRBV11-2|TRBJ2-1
TGTGCCAGCAGCTTGGGCCAGGGGTTAACAAATGAGCAGTTCTTC
CASSLGQGLTNEQFF
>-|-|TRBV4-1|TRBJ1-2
TGCGCCAGCAGCCAAGTCGGACAGACCTATGGCTACACCTTC
CASSQVGQTYGYTF
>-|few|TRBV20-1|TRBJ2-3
TGCAGTGCTAGACTGGGCACAGATACGCAGTATTTT
CSARLGTDTQYF
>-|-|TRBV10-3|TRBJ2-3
TGTGCCATCAGGGGTATCACCTGGGGGTCTCAGACAGATACGCAGTATTTT
CAIRGITWGSQTDTQYF
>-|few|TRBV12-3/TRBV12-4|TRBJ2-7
TGTGTCAGCAGTTCCGATTGGGGAGGGACAGCCTACGAGCAGTACTTC
CVSSSDWGGTAYEQYF
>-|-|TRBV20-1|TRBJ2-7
TGCAGTGCCCGGTCGTGGAGTCCCTACGAGCAGTACTTC
CSARSWSPYEQYF
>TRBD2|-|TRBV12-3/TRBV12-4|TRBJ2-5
TGTGCCAGCAGTGGCCCAACTAGCGGGGTAGGGAAGACCCAGTACTTC
CASSGPTSGVGKTQYF
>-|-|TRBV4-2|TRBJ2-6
TGTGCCAGCAGCCAAGACAGACTCTCTGGGGCCAACGTCCTGACTTTC
CASSQDRLSGANVLTF
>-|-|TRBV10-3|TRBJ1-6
TGTGCCATCGGAGTGGGCCGGCCTTATTCACCCCTCCACTTT
CAIGVGRPYSPLHF
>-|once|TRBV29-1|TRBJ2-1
TGCAGCGCGGCAGGGAATTACAATGAGCAGTTCTTC
CSAAGNYNEQFF
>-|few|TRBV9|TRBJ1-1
TGTGCCAGCAGCGTTAGGGGGATCGACACTGAAGCTTTCTTT
CASSVRGIDTEAFF
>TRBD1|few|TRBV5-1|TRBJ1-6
TGCGCCAGCAGCCCAATGGACAGGGCAAGGGGCCTTTCACCCCTCCACTTT
CASSPMDRARGLSPLHF
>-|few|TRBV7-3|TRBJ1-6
TGTGCCAGCAGCTTAATGGGTCCCCTTTATAATTCACCCCTCCACTTT
CASSLMGPLYNSPLHF
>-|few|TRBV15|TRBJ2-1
TGTGCCACCAGCAGAGATGGAGGGTCCCACAATGAGCAGTTCTTC
CATSRDGGSHNEQFF
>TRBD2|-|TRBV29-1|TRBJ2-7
TGCAGCGCTGATGCCCCCACTAGCGGGGGGTCCTACGAGCAGTACTTC
CSADAPTSGGSYEQYF
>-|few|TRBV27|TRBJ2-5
TGTGCCAGCAGTTTAGGGACACCGCCTTGGGAGACCCAGTACTTC
CASSLGTPPWETQYF
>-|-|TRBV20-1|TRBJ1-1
TGCAGTGCAGAGTGGGACACTGAAGCTTTCTTT
CSAEWDTEAFF
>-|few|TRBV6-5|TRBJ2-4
TGTGCCAGCAGTTACCCGGCCAAGGGCGGTCTGACGACCCTAGCCAAAAACATTCAGTACTTC
CASSYPAKGGLTTLAKNIQYF
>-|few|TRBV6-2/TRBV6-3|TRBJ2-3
TGTGCCAGCAGTTACCCGGTCTCAGGAGATACGCAGTATTTT
CASSYPVSGDTQYF
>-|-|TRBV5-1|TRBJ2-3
TGCGCCAGCGGCTTGCTCGCGGAGTCACTATCTACCACAGATACGCAGTATTTT
CASGLLAESLSTTDTQYF
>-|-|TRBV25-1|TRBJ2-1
TGTGCCAGCAGTGGATGGAGGGGGTCCTACAATGAGCAGTTCTTC
CASSGWRGSYNEQFF
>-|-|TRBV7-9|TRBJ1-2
TGTGCCAGCACTAATTCGGGTGCTCGGGATGGCTACACCTTC
CASTNSGARDGYTF